The clone carrying this TCR beta chain has only one observation. V lost 3 bases, J lost 11 bases, and 8 bases lay in between. The germline CDR1 and CDR2 sequences are SNHLY and FYNNEI. This CDR3 spans 11 amino acids. The data are from a study of shared clonotypes between healthy human individuals. TCRdb keeps only in-frame clones here, not all; method: immunoSEQ multiplex PCR. The sample shows about 2.4 million clones, 80% to 95% of them seen only once. The chain couples TRBV2 to TRBJ2-1, with D unclear. The receptor comes from a young man in good health. Some clones in this sample may be carry-over from other donors' samples. Sequencing input: naive CD4+ T cells from PBMCs. The subset here: CD45RA+ positively selected. CDR3 sequence: CASSETAQQFF. CDR3 sequence (DNA): TGTGCCAGCAGTGAGACGGCCCAGCAGTTCTTC.